What follows are 21 T cell receptor beta chains derived from one specimen sequenced in a study of T cells in Graves' hyperthyroidism and ophthalmopathy. RNA transcripts gave rise to amplified TCR beta CDR3 regions. TCR CDR3 regions were first amplified by RT-PCR with HTBI primers. MiXCR, run by TCRdb on the multiplex PCR reads, gives a single entry per CDR3 protein. The table lists hundreds of thousands of distinct CDR3 sequences, around 17% of them singletons. Material for sequencing was blood. Receptors were obtained from a woman aged 18 to 35 with Graves' hyperthyroidism.

Many counts were recorded for this clonotype. The chain employs TRBV6-1 and TRBJ2-1; 9 bases map to TRBD2. This CDR3 has 16 residues. The V and J ends lost 4 bases and 3 bases, in that order; junction bases with no gene match: 7. The germline V gene encodes CDR1 MNHNS and CDR2 SASEGT. The CDR3 DNA follows: TGTGCCAGCAGTGCCCGGACTAGCGCCCACTACAATGAGCAGTTCTTC. Translated: CASSARTSAHYNEQFF.

This clonotype turned up a few times. The chain joins TRBV5-1 to TRBJ2-2, with 8 bases fitting TRBD2. Germline CDR1 and CDR2: SGHRS and YFSETQ. After removal of 0 bases from V and 8 bases from J, the junction contained 12 bases not matched to a gene. The length of the CDR3 is 17 residues. CDR3 amino acids: CASSLGGPGGVGGELFF. The CDR3 bases are TGCGCCAGCAGCTTGGGCGGCCCGGGAGGGGTCGGAGGGGAGCTGTTTTTT.

This clonotype has just a few counts. J is TRBJ2-7 and V is TRBV7-9; 8 bases agree with TRBD1. V dropped 2 bases and J dropped 0; count of bases not matched to a gene: 6. The germline gives CDR1 SEHNR, CDR2 FQNEAQ (reference sequence). The CDR3 covers 16 residues. CDR3 region: CASSLTGTGNSYEQYF. In nucleotides, the CDR3 is TGTGCCAGCAGCTTAACCGGGACAGGAAACTCCTACGAGCAGTACTTC.

This chain uses TRBV28 with TRBJ2-5; TRBD1 agrees at 10 bases. Looked up from germline, CDR1 is MDHEN and CDR2 is SYDVKM. The CDR3 totals 13 residues. With V trimmed by 6 bases and J by 5 bases, 3 bases remained unmatched. The CDR3: CASRGTGDETQYF. As DNA, the CDR3 is TGTGCCAGCAGAGGGACAGGGGACGAGACCCAGTACTTC. Full variable domain (remainder filled in from reference TRBV28 and TRBJ2-5): DVKVTQSSRYLVKRTGEKVFLECVQDMDHENMFWYRQDPGLGLRLIYFSYDVKMKEKGDIPEGYSVSREKKERFSLILESASTNQTSMYLCASRGTGDETQYFGPGTRLLVL.

The V call is TRBV9, the J call TRBJ1-1; D is possibly TRBD1 (6 bases). CDR1 and CDR2 (germline): SGDLS, YYNGEE. CDR3 length: 15 amino acids. The V and J ends lost 2 bases and 0 bases respectively, with 11 bases between them. This CDR3 is CASSVLQGLNTEAFF. DNA of the CDR3: TGTGCCAGCAGCGTTTTACAGGGTTTGAACACTGAAGCTTTCTTT.

V gene TRBV28 combines with J gene TRBJ2-3; a weak D match, TRBD2 (6 bases). Germline V lookup: CDR1 MDHEN, CDR2 SYDVKM. CDR3 length: 17 amino acids. Trimming cost V 2 bases and J 0 bases, with 15 bases left between them. CDR3 in amino acids: CASSLPQTRFSTDTQYF. The CDR3, as DNA: TGTGCCAGCAGTTTACCTCAGACTAGGTTTAGCACAGATACGCAGTATTTT.

This rearrangement joins TRBV6-1 to TRBJ2-5; 14 positions agree with TRBD2. The V and J ends lost 6 bases and 6 bases, in that order; junction bases with no gene match: 6. Germline V gene sequence: CDR1 MNHNS, CDR2 SASEGT. This CDR3 contains 15 residues. This chain's CDR3 is CASRDGLAGGQTQYF. The CDR3 bases are TGTGCCAGCAGGGATGGACTAGCGGGGGGACAGACCCAGTACTTC.

J is TRBJ1-2 and V is TRBV7-3, with TRBD1 identical over 9 bases. The CDR3 runs 14 residues. Losses at the gene ends were 5 bases for V and 8 bases for J; bases not matched to a gene: 9. Germline loops: CDR1 SGHTA, CDR2 FQGTGA. CDR3: CASSPEQGAEGYTF. The CDR3 DNA follows: TGTGCCAGCAGCCCGGAACAGGGGGCGGAGGGCTACACCTTC. The full variable domain, its missing parts supplied by reference TRBV7-3 and TRBJ1-2, is GAGVSQTPSNKVTEKGKYVELRCDPISGHTALYWYRQSLGQGPEFLIYFQGTGAADDSGLPNDRFFAVRPEGSVSTLKIQRTERGDSAVYLCASSPEQGAEGYTFGSGTRLTVV.

As regards this clonotype: A much larger clone sits a single nucleotide away, making a read error possible. The chain couples TRBV7-2 to TRBJ2-5, with 12 bases fitting TRBD1. Germline V gene data show CDR1 as SGHTA and CDR2 as FQGNSA. The CDR3 runs 15 residues. CDR3 in DNA: TGTGCCAGCAGCGACCGGGACAGGGGGCAAGAGACCCGGTACTTC. Amino acids: CASSDRDRGQETRYF.

Worth noting for this clonotype: One end of the junction does not line up with germline, which may come from a read error. This chain joins TRBV12-3 or TRBV12-4 and TRBJ2-5, with TRBD2 as a possible D gene (5 bases). CDR3 size: 12 residues. The CDR3 region is CASSLLGSPMNF. CDR3 bases: TGTGCCAGCAGTTTATTGGGGAGTCCGATGAACTTC.

Only a few counts were recorded for this clonotype. The chain carries TRBV2 and TRBJ1-5; D possibly corresponds to TRBD1 (6 bases). Trimming shortened V by 2 bases and J by 0 bases, and 11 bases separated the two germline ends. The CDR3 contains 16 residues. From germline, CDR1 is SNHLY and CDR2 FYNNEI. The CDR3 sequence: CASSEWGPFSNQPQHF. The CDR3 nucleotides read TGTGCCAGCAGTGAATGGGGGCCTTTTAGCAATCAGCCCCAGCATTTT. Using reference TRBV2 and TRBJ1-5 for the parts outside the CDR3, the full variable domain is EPEVTQTPSHQVTQMGQEVILRCVPISNHLYFYWYRQILGQKVEFLVSFYNNEISEKSEIFDDQFSVERPDGSNFTLKIRSTKLEDSAMYFCASSEWGPFSNQPQHFGDGTRLSIL.

Many counts were recorded for this clonotype. V is TRBV5-5 and J is TRBJ2-7; no clear D gene. The CDR3 spans 17 residues. V lost 6 bases and J lost 1, with 23 bases in between. Germline-derived CDR1 and CDR2 are SGHKS and YYEKEE (reference sequence). The CDR3: CASTPQGTASLSYEQYF. In DNA form, the CDR3 reads TGTGCCAGCACCCCCCAAGGAACAGCTTCCCTGTCCTACGAGCAGTACTTC.

This clonotype was detected ten times or more. This rearrangement joins TRBV5-1 to TRBJ1-1; no clear D gene. CDR1 and CDR2 (germline): SGHRS, YFSETQ. Trimming stripped 1 base from V and 4 bases from J, with 11 bases between. The CDR3 has 14 residues. The CDR3 reads CASSLTSVTTEAFF. For the CDR3, the DNA is TGCGCCAGCAGCTTGACCTCAGTTACCACTGAAGCTTTCTTT. Together with reference TRBV5-1 and TRBJ1-1, the CDR3 gives the full variable domain: KAGVTQTPRYLIKTRGQQVTLSCSPISGHRSVSWYQQTPGQGLQFLFEYFSETQRNKGNFPGRFSGRQFSNSRSEMNVSTLELGDSALYLCASSLTSVTTEAFFGQGTRLTVV.

A single count supports this clonotype. The V call is TRBV24-1, the J call TRBJ2-3, with 7 bases that match TRBD2. Germline CDR1 reads KGHDR; CDR2 reads SFDVKD. V lost 8 bases and J lost 4; bases outside the gene matches: 8. CDR3 length: 14 residues. This CDR3 reads CATTTGGGADTQYF. For the CDR3, the DNA is TGTGCCACCACAACGGGAGGAGGGGCAGATACGCAGTATTTT.

This clonotype was recorded at least ten times. The chain uses TRBV6-5 and TRBJ1-2; 8 positions match TRBD1. The germline gives CDR1 MNHEY, CDR2 SVGAGI. There are 16 residues in the CDR3. Unmatched junction bases numbered 12, after V lost 1 base and J lost 8 bases. CDR3 residues: CASSYFRAGGADGYTF. As DNA, the CDR3 is TGTGCCAGCAGTTACTTTAGGGCAGGGGGCGCAGACGGCTACACCTTC.

In DNA, the CDR3 is TGTGCCAGCAGCGAGGGGCAGGTAGTAGCTTTCTTT. Translating it yields CASSEGQVVAFF. V usage is TRBV7-2 and J usage is TRBJ1-1; perhaps TRBD1 as D (5 bases). The CDR3 covers 12 residues. V was clipped by 5 bases and J by 10 bases, with 14 bases between them. Germline V gene sequence: CDR1 SGHTA, CDR2 FQGNSA.

This clonotype was picked up many times. V gene TRBV7-2 combines with J gene TRBJ1-2; D is possibly TRBD1 (5 bases). Germline-derived CDR1 and CDR2 are SGHTA and FQGNSA. The CDR3 is 16 amino acids. Trimming left V 1 base short and J 2 bases short, with 14 bases between. This CDR3 is CASSLGLRGANYGYTF. CDR3 sequence (DNA): TGTGCCAGCAGCTTAGGTTTGAGGGGCGCAAACTATGGCTACACCTTC.

The sample holds many counts of this clonotype. The chain employs TRBV12-3 or TRBV12-4 and TRBJ2-7, with D perhaps matching TRBD1 (6 bases). The CDR3 contains 15 residues. V was clipped by 2 bases and J by 2 bases, with 13 bases between them. CDR3 DNA: TGTGCCAGCAGTTTAACGCAGGGGAGCACCTACGAGCAGTACTTC. Translation: CASSLTQGSTYEQYF.

In this sample, this clonotype turned up many times. Here the CDR3 reads CASMRGSTDTQYF. The CDR3, as DNA: TGTGCCAGCATGAGGGGGAGCACAGATACGCAGTATTTT. The genes are TRBV7-8 and TRBJ2-3; TRBD1 is a possible D gene (6 bases). The CDR3 is 13 residues long. The ends were cut back, 7 bases at V and 0 bases at J, with 8 bases in the middle. Germline CDR1 SGHVS, CDR2 FQNEAQ. Variable domain in full (rest from reference TRBV7-8 and TRBJ2-3): GAGVSQSPRYKVAKRGQDVALRCDPISGHVSLFWYQQALGQGPEFLTYFQNEAQLDKSGLPSDRFFAERPEGSVSTLKIQRTQQEDSAVYLCASMRGSTDTQYFGPGTRLTVL.

This chain connects TRBV5-1 to TRBJ2-1, with 7 bases that match TRBD2. V was clipped by 5 bases and J by 10 bases; unmatched bases: 6. The CDR3 consists of 12 residues. Per the germline V gene, CDR1 is SGHRS and CDR2 is YFSETQ. The CDR3, as DNA: TGCGCCAGCAGAATAGAGCGGGGCGAGCAGTTCTTC. Translated, it gives CASRIERGEQFF.

The chain recombines TRBV6-1 with TRBJ2-1; 13 positions agree with TRBD2. CDR1 is MNHNS, CDR2 SASEGT, per germline. The length of the CDR3 is 17 residues. The junction had 17 bases not matched to a gene; V was cut back by 8 bases and J by 10 bases. The CDR3, as DNA: TGTGCCAGCGACGGCGAGTTACGGACTAGCGGGAGTCGGGAGCAGTTCTTC. Its protein is CASDGELRTSGSREQFF.